This note documents a single T cell receptor (beta chain) sequence. Which antigen it targets is not known. Base qualities are not provided; no much larger clone lies one nucleotide away. From the cysteine through the phenylalanine, the CDR3 covers 13 amino acids. The retained sequence is limited to the CDR3, 39 bases, with the frame set at the first base. Based on the germline V gene, the CDR1 and CDR2 sequences are SNHLY and FYNNEI. The junction shows trimming of 4 bases on V and 5 bases on J, and the gene matches do not reach 2 bases of it. This specimen comes from a study of shared clonotypes between healthy human individuals (dated by TCRdb to between 2020 and 2021). For the study in its entirety: A couple of women and a few men aged 18 to 49 years were included in the cohort. Different laboratories and diverse techniques were used to prepare libraries and sequence TCR repertoires, to increase sequencing depth and limit assay-specific biases. For each donor, three plates each were used for CD4 naive and CD4 memory, two plates were used for CD8 naive, and one plate was used for CD8 memory. To estimate repertoire size and how much clonotype sharing occurs between individuals, the study deeply sequenced the blood TCR repertoires of five healthy adults. Each donor's leukapheresis produced roughly between roughly 0.85 and 9.5 billion PBMCs. Overall study results and their limits: Incomplete sequencing was indicated by rarefaction of sorted-subset datasets, despite the large sequencing depth. Roughly 5% of naive CD4, 3.5% of naive CD8, about 2.4% of memory CD4, and about 0.4% of memory CD8 clonotypes were shared across several donors. Higher generation probabilities were observed for clonotypes shared by all four sorted-subset donors than for non-shared clonotypes. Larger estimated clonotype richness was generally found for naive subsets than for memory subsets. Only blood was sampled, and tissue TCR repertoires likely differ from those in blood. Because the study included only a small number of donors, the genetic and exposure-history diversity represented was limited. Pairwise subsampling indicated that sequencing depth was expected to affect the degree of clonotype sharing among donors.

Donors were healthy HIV-negative adults with no recently reported acute infections or vaccinations. Every donor was a Caucasian adult residing in Nashville, Tennessee, USA. CD4+ T cells were enriched through magnetic negative selection, after which naive cells were positively selected on CD45RA and the remaining negative fraction served as the memory subset. After blood collection by leukapheresis, PBMCs were isolated using Ficoll-Histopaque density gradient centrifugation and then cryopreserved in the vapor phase of liquid nitrogen. Purity and quantity of every magnetically sorted T cell population were checked by analytical flow cytometry. Each sorted fraction had its genomic DNA isolated and then quantified by UV absorbance on a Nanodrop 2000c. TCR CDR3 regions were amplified from genomic DNA by multiplex PCR using the deep immunoSEQ assay. Extracted genomic DNA from each cell subset was distributed evenly across all wells of several immunoSEQ 96-well plates, and each plate was treated as a replicate. For sorted subsets, roughly 0.2 ug genomic DNA, equal to some 30,000 T cell genomes, was loaded into each replicate PCR. The purified libraries were quantified using a Qubit 3.0 fluorometer, sized with a Bioanalyzer 2100, and then quantified again using the KAPA Library Quantification kit. Every immunoSEQ 96-well plate was sequenced on a dedicated single-read 150-cycle Illumina NextSeq 550 flow cell. Turning to the authors' computational methods: Because the immunoSEQ output held only junctional sequences and lacked quality scores, the filtering could not match the filtering applied to full-length reads. To assign V/J genes and CDR3, sequences were annotated against IMGT germline references using PyIR, a Python wrapper for IgBLAST v1.9. Reads were filtered out if the reads had weak V/J assignments (E-value above 1e-6), no CDR3, stop codons, out-of-frame junctions, or ambiguous translated residues. V3J clonotypes were defined as sequences sharing the same inferred V gene, J gene, and CDR3 amino acid sequence. To compute the percentage overlap between repertoires, the number of shared unique clonotypes was divided by the size of the smaller repertoire. Repertoire richness was assessed with RTK rarefaction, the Chao1 estimator, and Recon v2.1 estimates of unobserved clonotypes. Generation probabilities were computed with OLGA for all TCRbeta clonotypes obtained by the gDNA method from several donors. The immuneACCESS repertoire file appears here via TCRdb, limited to in-frame rearrangements. These files lack a portion of the clones; in checked studies, under half of the deficit traces to unresolved V genes, and the cause of the others is not known. D and trimming come from the DNA, and the V and J calls and clone size come from that table. The sample includes approximately 940,000 clones, with about 80% observed a single time. Around 1.5% of the sample is held by the ten biggest clonotypes.

Recombination linked TRBV2 to TRBJ2-3; 8 of the junction bases match TRBD2. The sequence was collected from a man aged 18 to 35 in good health. Sequencing was done on a sample of memory CD4+ T cells sorted from blood. The cell subset or site label, as the study defines it: CD45RA-negative fraction. The CDR3 protein: CASSAGGEDTQYF. The DNA reads as follows: TGTGCCAGCAGTGCGGGGGGGGAAGATACGCAGTATTTT.